The 23 T cell receptor beta chains below all came from one sample that was sequenced in a study of regulatory T cells in long-lasting Graves disease. TCR beta libraries were built with iRepertoire HTBI primers and Arm-PCR of CDR3 regions. One entry per CDR3 protein, called by TCRdb with MiXCR from the multiplex PCR reads. This table has a few hundred thousand distinct CDR3 sequences, over 15% appearing once. Indicated time point: newly diagnosed GD, antithyroid drugs for less than 3 months. Generation of the TCR library employed RNA extracted from PBMCs. The same data also contributed to another study, on T cells in Graves' hyperthyroidism and ophthalmopathy.

The sample here was peripheral blood mononuclear cells (PBMCs), taken at new diagnosis, from a patient treated with antithyroid drugs. The receptors were sampled from a man aged 35 to 55 with Graves disease.

The chain carries TRBV13 and TRBJ2-2; D may be TRBD2 (6 bases). The CDR3 extends over 17 amino acids. The germline CDR1 and CDR2 sequences are PRHDT and FYEKMQ (reference sequence). Trimming stripped 4 bases from V and 2 bases from J, with 17 bases between. CDR3 in amino acids: CASSSLSGTRNTGELFF. The CDR3 DNA reads as TGTGCCAGCAGCTCCCTCTCCGGGACTCGAAACACCGGGGAGCTGTTTTTT.

In the case of this clonotype: Likely a read error: the CDR3 ends without its conserved phenylalanine or tryptophan. This chain connects TRBV30 to TRBJ2-1, with 9 bases that match TRBD2. This CDR3 is 12 amino acids long. Trimming at V came to 7 bases and at J to 8 bases, leaving 6 bases not matched to a gene. Germline values: CDR1 GTSNPN, CDR2 SVGIG (reference sequence). The CDR3 region is CAFSAGGYEQFL. The CDR3 DNA sequence: TGTGCCTTCTCAGCGGGAGGCTATGAGCAGTTCCTC.

This clonotype was counted many times. The chain carries TRBV2 and TRBJ2-7, with TRBD2 matching 10 bases. The CDR3 extends over 18 amino acids. Germline V gives CDR1 SNHLY, CDR2 FYNNEI. The V gene end was trimmed by 3 bases and the J gene end by 5 bases; junction bases not matched to a gene: 16. The CDR3 DNA reads as TGTGCCAGCAGTGATCGGGGCATTCAGCGGGGGGGCATCCACGAGCAGTACTTC. Residues: CASSDRGIQRGGIHEQYF.

This clonotype was seen at least ten times. This chain connects TRBV12-3 or TRBV12-4 to TRBJ2-3; 8 bases match TRBD2. This CDR3 region has 15 residues. After removal of 2 bases from V and 6 bases from J, the junction contained 7 bases not matched to a gene. The CDR3 spells CASSLFGGGRDTQYF. The CDR3 DNA follows: TGTGCCAGCAGTTTATTTGGCGGGGGGCGGGATACGCAGTATTTT.

This clonotype was observed at least ten times. The rearrangement uses TRBV20-1 and TRBJ2-4, with D perhaps TRBD2 (6 bases). Looked up from germline, CDR1 is DFQATT and CDR2 is SNEGSKA (reference sequence). V was cut by 0 bases and J by 1 base, with 13 bases left in between. This CDR3 has 16 amino acids. The chain's CDR3 is CSARDPGAGAKNIQYF. In DNA form, the CDR3 reads TGCAGTGCTAGAGATCCGGGAGCAGGGGCCAAAAACATTCAGTACTTC.

This clonotype was picked up a small number of times. This may be a read error: a much more frequent sequence differs by one nucleotide. In DNA form, the CDR3 reads TGTGCCAGCAGTTTGGGCAGGAACTCCTACGGGCAGTACTTC. Translated, it gives CASSLGRNSYGQYF. The chain recombines TRBV12-3 or TRBV12-4 with TRBJ2-7; D is unclear. This CDR3 is 14 amino acids long.

This clonotype has a count of ten or more. The gene calls are TRBV3-1 and TRBJ1-1; D gene uncertain. The CDR3 is made up of 14 amino acids. V lost 6 bases to trimming and J lost 0 bases, with 11 bases between them. The germline V gene has CDR1 LGHDT and CDR2 YNNKEL (reference sequence). The CDR3 loop reads CASRKLGMNTEAFF. In DNA, the CDR3 is TGTGCCAGCAGGAAACTGGGGATGAACACTGAAGCTTTCTTT.

J is TRBJ2-1 and V is TRBV14, with D perhaps being TRBD1 or TRBD2 (6 bases each). The CDR3 spans 17 residues. Trimming stripped 4 bases from V and 4 bases from J, with 20 bases between. The germline V gene encodes CDR1 SGHDN and CDR2 FVKESK. As DNA, the CDR3 is TGTGCCAGCAGCCGTCTCCCGGGGGCAGGGCGTTACAATGAGCAGTTCTTC. Translating gives CASSRLPGAGRYNEQFF.

There are many counts of this clonotype. The V call is TRBV2, the J call TRBJ2-2; either TRBD1 or TRBD2 may fit D (6 bases each). The V end lost 4 bases, the J end lost 7 bases, and 16 bases lay between the germline ends. The germline gives CDR1 SNHLY, CDR2 FYNNEI. This CDR3 spans 15 amino acids. The CDR3 nucleotides read TGTGCCAGCAGTGTTACAGGGAGGTTGGTCGGGGAGCTGTTTTTT. Amino acids: CASSVTGRLVGELFF.

V gene TRBV12-3 or TRBV12-4 combines with J gene TRBJ2-3; the D gene is possibly TRBD2 (5 bases). Deletions cut 7 bases from V and 3 bases from J, with 20 bases between. This CDR3 region has 16 residues. This CDR3 reads CASKPGTGSGTDTQYF. CDR3 coding DNA: TGTGCCAGCAAACCGGGAACGGGTTCAGGAACAGATACGCAGTATTTT.

This clonotype was seen many times. The chain recombines TRBV7-9 with TRBJ1-1; D unclear. CDR3 length: 15 residues. From germline, CDR1 is SEHNR and CDR2 FQNEAQ (reference sequence). V gave up 1 base and J gave up 6 bases, with 15 bases separating them. This CDR3 reads CASSLGHNFGAEAFF. The DNA of the CDR3 is TGTGCCAGCAGCTTAGGCCACAATTTCGGCGCTGAAGCTTTCTTT.

This clonotype appeared many times. The chain carries TRBV7-9 and TRBJ1-6; TRBD1 might be the D (6 bases). The CDR3 extends over 16 amino acids. Trimming took 2 bases from V and 0 from J, leaving 8 bases between them. The V gene's germline CDR1 is SEHNR and CDR2 FQNEAQ (reference sequence). The CDR3 is CASSLRGGSYNSPLHF. CDR3 DNA: TGTGCCAGCAGCTTACGAGGGGGCTCCTATAATTCACCCCTCCACTTT. Together with reference TRBV7-9 and TRBJ1-6, the CDR3 gives the full variable domain: DTGVSQNPRHKITKRGQNVTFRCDPISEHNRLYWYRQTLGQGPEFLTYFQNEAQLEKSRLLSDRFSAERPKGSFSTLEIQRTEQGDSAMYLCASSLRGGSYNSPLHFGNGTRLTVT.

In its sample, this clonotype was seen many times. This sequence joins TRBV14 and TRBJ1-1, with D possibly matching TRBD1 (5 bases). Per germline, CDR1 SGHDN and CDR2 FVKESK. The ends were cut back, 0 bases at V and 2 bases at J, with 7 bases in the middle. The CDR3 has 14 residues. CDR3 region: CASSQDGTNTEAFF. DNA of the CDR3: TGTGCCAGCAGCCAAGACGGGACCAACACTGAAGCTTTCTTT.

This clonotype was seen at least ten times. The chain has TRBV9 and TRBJ2-3; D could derive from TRBD1 or TRBD2 (6 bases each). V shed 0 bases and J shed 5 bases, with 13 bases lying between them. In germline, CDR1 is SGDLS, CDR2 YYNGEE. The CDR3 sequence is 15 residues long. As DNA, the CDR3 is TGTGCCAGCAGCGTAGTTTGGGGGGCCGGAGATACGCAGTATTTT. Translation: CASSVVWGAGDTQYF.

This clonotype appeared many times. The CDR3 nucleotides are TGTGCCAGCAGCCCCCGCCCAGGGGGCACAGATACGCAGTATTTT. It encodes CASSPRPGGTDTQYF. This chain links TRBV7-2 with TRBJ2-3; tentative D call: TRBD1 (6 bases). The ends were cut back, 5 bases at V and 1 base at J, with 13 bases in the middle. The germline gives CDR1 SGHTA, CDR2 FQGNSA. The CDR3 has 15 residues. Full variable domain (rest looked up from reference TRBV7-2 and TRBJ2-3): GAGVSQSPSNKVTEKGKDVELRCDPISGHTALYWYRQSLGQGLEFLIYFQGNSAPDKSGLPSDRFSAERTGGSVSTLTIQRTQQEDSAVYLCASSPRPGGTDTQYFGPGTRLTVL.

The sample holds many counts of this clonotype. The V gene is TRBV6-2 or TRBV6-3, the J gene TRBJ2-7; D gene ambiguous. The germline gives CDR1 MNHEY, CDR2 SVGEGT. The CDR3 extends over 14 amino acids. V was trimmed by 6 bases and J by 4 bases, leaving 16 bases between them. This CDR3 is CASRRTAISYEQYF. The CDR3 DNA reads TGTGCCAGCAGGCGGACGGCTATCTCTTACGAGCAGTACTTC.

There are many counts of this clonotype. In DNA, the CDR3 is TGTGCCAGCAGCAAGGACAGCGGGGAGACCCAGTACTTC. This sequence encodes CASSKDSGETQYF. The chain couples TRBV2 to TRBJ2-5, with D tentatively TRBD1 or TRBD2 (6 bases each). Trimming took 6 bases from V and 5 from J, leaving 13 bases between them. Germline lookup yields CDR1 SNHLY and CDR2 FYNNEI. This CDR3 has 13 residues.

The chain carries TRBV12-3 or TRBV12-4 and TRBJ2-7, with 14 bases lining up with TRBD2. The CDR3 length is 15 residues. J was trimmed by 11 bases and V by 3 bases; bases with no gene match: 9. Here the CDR3 reads CASSFGLAGGRGEYF. The DNA of the CDR3 is TGTGCCAGCAGTTTCGGACTAGCGGGGGGAAGGGGGGAGTACTTC.

In its sample, this clonotype was seen a few times. This likely traces to a read error, being one base from a far larger clone. The chain combines TRBV12-3 or TRBV12-4 with TRBJ1-2; D might be TRBD1 (5 bases). The CDR3 has 13 amino acids. CDR3 loop: CVSSLDSNYGYTF. The CDR3 DNA reads TGTGTCAGCAGTTTAGACAGTAACTATGGCTACACCTTC.

The chain couples TRBV5-1 to TRBJ2-1; 10 positions agree with TRBD2. The germline gives CDR1 SGHRS, CDR2 YFSETQ. J lost 6 bases, V lost 2 bases, and 2 bases had no gene match. The CDR3 is 14 amino acids. CDR3 DNA: TGCGCCAGCAGCTTAGCTAGCGGGGGCAATGAGCAGTTCTTC. Translated: CASSLASGGNEQFF.

This clonotype was recorded at least ten times. This chain joins TRBV7-2 and TRBJ2-7, with D uncertain. Trimming stripped 3 bases from V and 0 bases from J, with 12 bases between. The CDR3 loop spans 15 amino acids. Germline V lookup: CDR1 SGHTA, CDR2 FQGNSA. The CDR3 loop reads CASSFMGQGSYEQYF. In DNA, the CDR3 is TGTGCCAGCAGCTTCATGGGCCAAGGCTCCTACGAGCAGTACTTC.

This clonotype was observed at least ten times. One end of the junction is discordant with germline, which a read error may explain. The rearrangement links TRBV5-1 to TRBJ1-1; D possibly corresponds to TRBD1 (6 bases). Germline V gene data show CDR1 as SGHRS and CDR2 as YFSETQ. This CDR3 has 17 residues. CDR3 coding DNA: TGTGCCAGCAGCTTAGTGGCTACGGACAGTCGAAGTCCTGAAGCTTTCTTT. Translating gives CASSLVATDSRSPEAFF.

Remarks on this clonotype: This is likely an artifact of a read error, given a far larger clone one base away. The chain combines TRBV4-2 with TRBJ2-1, with D tentatively TRBD1 or TRBD2 (5 bases each). Trimming shortened V by 4 bases and J by 7 bases, and 20 bases separated the two germline ends. Germline CDR1 and CDR2: LGHNA and YNFKEQ. This CDR3 is 16 amino acids long. In DNA form, the CDR3 reads TGTGCCAGCAGCCGGGGGTCGGTCCATATGGGGAATGAGCAGTTCTTC. This sequence encodes CASSRGSVHMGNEQFF.